The next 28 T cell receptor beta chains were all read from a single sample in a study of OX40 agonist ivuxolimab in advanced cancers. Method: immunoSEQ multiplex PCR; TCRdb's copy keeps in-frame clones and lacks some. The sample includes 100,000 or so clones, about nine tenths of them seen just once. The sequences come from CD4+ or CD8+ T cells sorted from blood, collected in a trial of the OX40 agonist ivuxolimab. Source of these receptors: an adult with an advanced solid tumor such as melanoma, head and neck, liver or kidney cancer.

This rearrangement joins TRBV15 to TRBJ2-5, with D hard to call. Germline CDR1 and CDR2: LNHNV and YYDKDF (reference sequence). The CDR3 covers 13 residues. V dropped 1 base and J dropped 3 bases, with 6 bases sitting between them. The CDR3 here is CATSRVSEETQYF. The CDR3 nucleotides are TGTGCCACCAGCAGAGTCAGTGAAGAGACCCAGTACTTC.

The chain is built from TRBV19 and TRBJ1-4; a weak D match, TRBD1 (5 bases). With 5 bases removed from V and 7 bases from J, the gap between germline ends came to 23 bases. The germline CDR1 and CDR2 sequences are LNHDA and SQIVND (reference sequence). This CDR3 has 17 amino acids. CDR3: CASSSYQGFSTPEKLFF. In DNA, the CDR3 is TGTGCCAGTAGTTCCTACCAGGGTTTCTCAACCCCTGAAAAACTGTTTTTT.

The chain uses TRBV18 and TRBJ2-1; 9 bases match TRBD2. This CDR3 is 18 amino acids long. Trimming took 3 bases from V and 1 from J; bases not matched to a gene: 10. Germline V gene lookup returns CDR1 KGHSH and CDR2 LQKENI. The CDR3 is CASSPLSSGALSYNEQFF. The CDR3 nucleotides are TGTGCCAGCTCACCCCTTTCTAGCGGGGCCCTTTCCTACAATGAGCAGTTCTTC. The full variable domain, completed using reference TRBV18 and TRBJ2-1, is NAGVMQNPRHLVRRRGQEARLRCSPMKGHSHVYWYRQLPEEGLKFMVYLQKENIIDESGMPKERFSAEFPKEGPSILRIQQVVRGDSAAYFCASSPLSSGALSYNEQFFGPGTRLTVL.

The chain carries TRBV21-1 and TRBJ2-2; the D call in the table, TRBD2, was not verified against the DNA. TRBV21-1 is noted as a pseudogene. This CDR3 is built from 17 residues. Here the CDR3 reads CASSKDRAGGSTGELFF. The CDR3 coding sequence is TGTGCCAGCAGCAAAGATCGTGCCGGGGGAAGCACCGGGGAGCTGTTTTTT.

The CDR3 region has the DNA TGTGCCAGCAGTGAAGTGGCAGGGAGGGTGACTGAAGCTTTCTTT. It encodes CASSEVAGRVTEAFF. The chain employs TRBV2 and TRBJ1-1, with D maybe TRBD1 (5 bases). Germline loops: CDR1 SNHLY, CDR2 FYNNEI. The CDR3 is 15 residues long. The ends were cut back, 1 base at V and 5 bases at J, with 14 bases in the middle.

This clone came up a few times. The J gene is TRBJ1-5, the V gene TRBV16; 7 nucleotides agree with TRBD1. J gave up 6 bases and V 5 bases, and 7 bases lay outside the gene matches. CDR3 length equals 14 residues. Germline loops: CDR1 KGHSY, CDR2 FQNENV. The CDR3 DNA sequence: TGTGCCAGCAGCACTCAGACAGGGCGTCAGCCCCAGCATTTT. It is translated as CASSTQTGRQPQHF.

This sequence joins TRBV9 and TRBJ1-3; no definite D call. Between the trimmed V and J ends, which lost 4 bases and 5 bases, there was a span of 13 bases. Per germline, CDR1 SGDLS and CDR2 YYNGEE. This CDR3 comprises 14 residues. The DNA for the CDR3 is TGTGCCAGCAGCCCTCTCGGCGGCAGAAACACCATATATTTT. As protein: CASSPLGGRNTIYF.

The chain links TRBV6-1 to TRBJ2-1, with 7 bases aligning to TRBD1. V was pared by 7 bases and J by 8 bases, with 8 bases of the junction left unmatched. CDR1 is MNHNS, CDR2 SASEGT, per germline. This CDR3 has 13 amino acids. CDR3 amino acids: CASTLTGLHEQFF. The CDR3 bases are TGTGCCAGCACCTTGACAGGGCTTCATGAGCAGTTCTTC.

V is TRBV14 and J is TRBJ2-1; 8 bases are shared with TRBD2. Unmatched junction bases numbered 6, after V lost 3 bases and J lost 14 bases. The CDR3 contains 12 residues. Germline values: CDR1 SGHDN, CDR2 FVKESK. The CDR3 bases are TGTGCCAGCAGCCAGGGAAGCGGGAGCAAGTTCTTC. This gives the protein CASSQGSGSKFF.

This clone was detected once. The genes are TRBV5-1 and TRBJ2-1, with 12 bases lining up with TRBD2. The germline V gene has CDR1 SGHRS and CDR2 YFSETQ. The CDR3 sequence is 19 residues long. Germline trimming cut 0 bases from V and 0 bases from J; bases unmatched to any gene: 7. DNA for the CDR3: TGCGCCAGCAGCTTGGGGGGACTAGCGGGCCGAAGCTCCTACAATGAGCAGTTCTTC. Protein: CASSLGGLAGRSSYNEQFF.

The rearrangement links TRBV29-1 to TRBJ2-5; D possibly uses TRBD1 or TRBD2 (6 bases each). Germline V gene lookup returns CDR1 SQVTM and CDR2 ANQGSEA. The CDR3 covers 13 residues. Trimming removed 6 bases from V and 1 base from J, with 12 bases in between. CDR3 DNA: TGCAGCGTGGGGGGCAGTACCCAAGAGACCCAGTACTTC. It is translated as CSVGGSTQETQYF.

The chain recombines TRBV7-2 with TRBJ2-7; no firm D call. The germline V gene encodes CDR1 SGHTA and CDR2 FQGNSA. The CDR3 loop spans 15 amino acids. Trimming took off 1 base at V and 2 bases at J, with 12 bases between the two ends. This CDR3 reads CASSLGGYRTYEQYF. CDR3 nucleotides: TGTGCCAGCAGCTTAGGGGGATACCGTACCTACGAGCAGTACTTC.

A single count supports this clone. The CDR3 DNA reads as TGTGCCAGCAGCTTAGCGCGGGGGGAATCCTCTGGGGCCAACGTCCTGACTTTC. It is translated as CASSLARGESSGANVLTF. The rearrangement joins TRBV11-1 to TRBJ2-6, with 8 bases aligning to TRBD2. The V gene's germline CDR1 is SGHAT and CDR2 FQDESV (reference sequence). The CDR3 loop spans 18 amino acids. With 0 bases clipped from V and 0 bases from J, the junction kept 4 bases outside the gene matches.

The chain combines TRBV11-3 with TRBJ2-1, with D hard to call. The CDR3 loop spans 13 amino acids. Germline CDR1 SGHNT, CDR2 YENEEA. V was shortened by 1 base and J by 9 bases, with 10 bases between the two germline ends. The DNA for the CDR3 is TGTGCCAGCAGCTTAGTGGGGTTGGGTGAGCAGTTCTTC. Translating it yields CASSLVGLGEQFF. Full variable domain (missing parts from reference TRBV11-3 and TRBJ2-1): EAGVVQSPRYKIIEKKQPVAFWCNPISGHNTLYWYLQNLGQGPELLIRYENEEAVDDSQLPKDRFSAERLKGVDSTLKIQPAELGDSAVYLCASSLVGLGEQFFGPGTRLTVL.

The genes are TRBV4-2 and TRBJ2-1; possible D gene TRBD1, 6 bases. Germline V lookup: CDR1 LGHNA, CDR2 YNFKEQ. The CDR3 contains 16 residues. Trimming left V 0 bases short and J 6 bases short, with 15 bases between. In DNA, the CDR3 is TGTGCCAGCAGCCAAGATTACAGGGCATCCGGCAATGAGCAGTTCTTC. Protein sequence: CASSQDYRASGNEQFF.

The chain carries TRBV4-1 and TRBJ2-1, with TRBD2 matching over 7 bases. The CDR3 length is 17 residues. Germline V lookup: CDR1 MGHRA, CDR2 YSYEKL. J lost 2 bases, V lost 0 bases, and 7 bases had no gene match. DNA for the CDR3: TGCGCCAGCAGCCAAGATTGGAAGGGGAGGGCCTACAATGAGCAGTTCTTC. As protein: CASSQDWKGRAYNEQFF.

V usage is TRBV28 and J usage is TRBJ2-1; 9 nucleotides match TRBD2. This CDR3 contains 17 residues. The ends lost 6 bases at V and 0 bases at J; junction bases unmatched: 9. Germline V gene lookup returns CDR1 MDHEN and CDR2 SYDVKM. Written as DNA, the CDR3 is TGTGCCAGCAGCCCCCTCCTTAGCGGGAGCTCCTACAATGAGCAGTTCTTC. Amino acid sequence: CASSPLLSGSSYNEQFF.

The J gene is TRBJ1-1, the V gene TRBV2; a weak D match, TRBD1 (5 bases). This CDR3 has 13 amino acids. Germline CDR1 SNHLY, CDR2 FYNNEI. V gave up 2 bases and J gave up 5 bases, with 9 bases separating them. The CDR3 is CASSEYGGTEAFF. The CDR3, as DNA: TGTGCCAGCAGTGAATACGGGGGAACTGAAGCTTTCTTT. Full variable domain (outside the CDR3, taken from reference TRBV2 and TRBJ1-1): EPEVTQTPSHQVTQMGQEVILRCVPISNHLYFYWYRQILGQKVEFLVSFYNNEISEKSEIFDDQFSVERPDGSNFTLKIRSTKLEDSAMYFCASSEYGGTEAFFGQGTRLTVV.

V and J are TRBV11-1 and TRBJ2-2, with TRBD2 matching over 7 bases. The germline V gene encodes CDR1 SGHAT and CDR2 FQDESV (reference sequence). With V trimmed by 5 bases and J by 6 bases, 9 bases remained unmatched. The CDR3 has 15 amino acids. Here the CDR3 reads CASSPPGLVSGELFF. The CDR3 coding sequence is TGTGCCAGCAGCCCCCCCGGACTAGTTTCCGGGGAGCTGTTTTTT.

This clone was counted a single time. The chain combines TRBV7-2 with TRBJ2-1; possibly TRBD1 or TRBD2 for D (5 bases each). The germline gives CDR1 SGHTA, CDR2 FQGNSA. Trimming pared 2 bases from V and 8 bases from J, leaving 7 bases between. The CDR3 is 12 residues long. CDR3 amino acids: CASSLMGDEQFF. The CDR3 nucleotides are TGTGCCAGCAGCTTAATGGGGGATGAGCAGTTCTTC.

The chain carries TRBV5-4 and TRBJ1-2, with a possible D match to TRBD1 (5 bases). Trimming cost V 4 bases and J 2 bases, with 12 bases left between them. Germline V gene sequence: CDR1 SGHNT, CDR2 YYREEE (reference sequence). The CDR3 contains 14 residues. The CDR3 spells CASSRETENYGYTF. DNA of the CDR3: TGTGCCAGCAGCCGGGAGACAGAAAACTATGGCTACACCTTC.

The V and J genes are TRBV5-4 and TRBJ2-5; 7 bases are a match to TRBD2. This CDR3 comprises 15 residues. V was pared by 4 bases and J by 5 bases, with 11 bases of the junction left unmatched. Germline assignment: CDR1 SGHNT and CDR2 YYREEE (reference sequence). CDR3 in DNA: TGTGCCAGCAGCCGAACCGGGGGGTGGCGGGAGACCCAGTACTTC. It is translated as CASSRTGGWRETQYF.

The V gene is TRBV5-4, the J gene TRBJ2-2; a possible D gene is TRBD2 (6 bases). From germline, CDR1 is SGHNT and CDR2 YYREEE (reference sequence). CDR3 length equals 15 residues. V was trimmed by 4 bases and J by 2 bases, leaving 12 bases between them. Written as DNA, the CDR3 is TGTGCCAGCAGCCCCCGGGACTTCAACACCGGGGAGCTGTTTTTT. Amino acid sequence: CASSPRDFNTGELFF.

This rearrangement joins TRBV7-2 to TRBJ2-3; D is undetermined. V was clipped by 5 bases and J by 2 bases, with 11 bases between them. CDR1 and CDR2 (germline): SGHTA, FQGNSA. This CDR3 region has 14 residues. CDR3 coding DNA: TGTGCCAGCAGCCAAAGTTCCTCCACAGATACGCAGTATTTT. This translates into CASSQSSSTDTQYF.

This clone has a handful of counts. Other DNA sequences in the sample encode the same CDR3. The rearrangement uses TRBV28 and TRBJ1-2; a weak D match, TRBD1 (6 bases). Germline lookup yields CDR1 MDHEN and CDR2 SYDVKM. The CDR3 spans 13 residues. Between the trimmed V and J ends, which lost 2 bases and 2 bases, there was a span of 6 bases. The CDR3 DNA follows: TGTGCCAGCAGTTTAACAGGGAACTATGGCTACACCTTC. This sequence encodes CASSLTGNYGYTF.

This chain links TRBV7-2 with TRBJ2-3; 11 bases align to TRBD2. CDR1 and CDR2 from the germline V gene are SGHTA and FQGNSA. The CDR3 has 16 residues. The junction had 7 bases not matched to a gene; V was cut back by 4 bases and J by 4 bases. The CDR3 reads CASSSQLAGDADTQYF. The CDR3 DNA is TGTGCCAGCAGCTCTCAACTAGCGGGAGACGCAGATACGCAGTATTTT.

This clone was found once. V gene TRBV7-8 combines with J gene TRBJ1-6; TRBD1 matches 9 bases. The CDR3 is 14 residues long. CDR1 is SGHVS, CDR2 FQNEAQ, per germline. The V and J ends lost 4 bases and 6 bases, in that order; junction bases with no gene match: 1. In DNA, the CDR3 is TGTGCCAGCAGCTCGGACAGGGGTAATTCACCCCTCCACTTT. Translated, it gives CASSSDRGNSPLHF.

The rearrangement joins TRBV21-1 to TRBJ1-1. TRBV21-1 is a known pseudogene. There are 14 residues in the CDR3. Written as DNA, the CDR3 is TGTGCCAGCAGCAGTGGACTGAAGAACACTGAAGCTTTCTTT. It specifies CASSSGLKNTEAFF.